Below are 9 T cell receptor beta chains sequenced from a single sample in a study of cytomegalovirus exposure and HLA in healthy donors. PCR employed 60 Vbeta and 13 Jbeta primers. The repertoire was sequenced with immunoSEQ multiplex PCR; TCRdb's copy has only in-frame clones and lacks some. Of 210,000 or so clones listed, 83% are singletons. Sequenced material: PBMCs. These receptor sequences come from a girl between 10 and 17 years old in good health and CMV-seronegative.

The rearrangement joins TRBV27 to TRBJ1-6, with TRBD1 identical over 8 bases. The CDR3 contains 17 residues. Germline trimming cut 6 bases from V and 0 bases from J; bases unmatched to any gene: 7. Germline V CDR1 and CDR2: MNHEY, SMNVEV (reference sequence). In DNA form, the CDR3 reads TGTGCCAGCAGCCCGGGGACAGGAAGCTCCTATAATTCACCCCTCCACTTT. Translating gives CASSPGTGSSYNSPLHF.

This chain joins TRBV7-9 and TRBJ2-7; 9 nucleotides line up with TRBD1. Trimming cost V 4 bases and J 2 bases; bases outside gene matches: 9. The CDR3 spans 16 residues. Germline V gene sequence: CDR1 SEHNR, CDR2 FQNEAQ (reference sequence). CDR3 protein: CASSSLAGTGPYEQYF. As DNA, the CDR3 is TGTGCCAGCAGCTCTTTAGCCGGGACAGGGCCCTACGAGCAGTACTTC.

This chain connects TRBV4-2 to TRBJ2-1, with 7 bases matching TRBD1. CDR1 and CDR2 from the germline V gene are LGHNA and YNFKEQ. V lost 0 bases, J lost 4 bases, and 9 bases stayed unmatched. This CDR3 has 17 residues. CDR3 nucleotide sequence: TGTGCCAGCAGCCAAGATGACCGGGGACAGATATACAATGAGCAGTTCTTC. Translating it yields CASSQDDRGQIYNEQFF.

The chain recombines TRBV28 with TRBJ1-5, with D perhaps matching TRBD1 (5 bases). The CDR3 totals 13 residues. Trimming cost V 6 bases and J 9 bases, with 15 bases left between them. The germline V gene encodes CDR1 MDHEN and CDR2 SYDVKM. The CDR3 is CASSLRNTGPQHF. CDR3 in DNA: TGTGCCAGCAGCCTAAGAAATACAGGGCCCCAGCATTTT.

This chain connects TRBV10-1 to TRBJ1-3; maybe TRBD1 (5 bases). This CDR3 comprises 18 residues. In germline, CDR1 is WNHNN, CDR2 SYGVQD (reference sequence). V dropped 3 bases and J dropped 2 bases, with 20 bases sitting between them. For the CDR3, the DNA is TGCGCCAGCAGTGATAGAGGGGACTGCGCCGACCCTGGAAACACCATATATTTT. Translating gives CASSDRGDCADPGNTIYF.

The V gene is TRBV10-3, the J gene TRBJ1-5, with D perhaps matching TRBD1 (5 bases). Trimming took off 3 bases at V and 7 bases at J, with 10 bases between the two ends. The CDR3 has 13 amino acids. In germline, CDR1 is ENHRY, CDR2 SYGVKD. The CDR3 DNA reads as TGTGCCATCAGTGAAGCATGGGGCCAGCCCCAGCATTTT. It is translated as CAISEAWGQPQHF.

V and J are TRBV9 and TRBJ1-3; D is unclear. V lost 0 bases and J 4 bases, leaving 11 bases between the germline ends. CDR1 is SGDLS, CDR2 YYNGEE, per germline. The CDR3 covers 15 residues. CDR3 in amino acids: CASSVGEGSGNTIYF. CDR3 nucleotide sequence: TGTGCCAGCAGCGTAGGGGAGGGATCGGGAAACACCATATATTTT.

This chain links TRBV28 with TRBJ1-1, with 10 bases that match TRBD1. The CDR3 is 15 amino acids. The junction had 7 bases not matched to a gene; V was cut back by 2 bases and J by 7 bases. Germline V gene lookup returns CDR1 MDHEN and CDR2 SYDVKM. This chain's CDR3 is CASSLPGTGASEAFF. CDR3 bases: TGTGCCAGCAGTTTACCCGGGACAGGGGCTAGTGAAGCTTTCTTT.

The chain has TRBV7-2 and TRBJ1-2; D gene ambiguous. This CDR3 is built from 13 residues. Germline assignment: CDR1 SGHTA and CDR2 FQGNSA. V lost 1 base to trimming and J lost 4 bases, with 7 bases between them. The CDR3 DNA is TGTGCCAGCAGCTTAGAGAGTCCCTATGGCTACACCTTC. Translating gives CASSLESPYGYTF.